These 15 T cell receptor beta chains came from one sample sequenced in a study of Ad26.COV2.S vaccination and SARS-CoV-2 variants. Treatment reported: roughly 18 received Ad26.COV2.S at low or high dose, single or two shots; 5 received placebo; per-sample allocation not given. Day 63 after the first injection of vaccine or placebo was the sampling time. TCRdb's copy holds only in-frame clones and misses some; the assay was immunoSEQ multiplex PCR. Altogether 430,000 or so clones are present, about 88% being singletons, with the ten largest covering about 2.5%. This specimen consisted of peripheral blood, obtained in a trial of Ad26.COV2.S vaccine versus placebo. The origin of the receptors is a person aged 18-65 years who received the Ad26.COV2.S COVID-19 vaccine or a placebo.

This clone was detected once. The chain recombines TRBV29-1 with TRBJ2-5; 11 nucleotides line up with TRBD1. This CDR3 spans 14 amino acids. With 6 bases clipped from V and 0 bases from J, the junction kept 3 bases outside the gene matches. CDR1 and CDR2 (germline): SQVTM, ANQGSEA. The CDR3 nucleotides are TGCAGCGTATGGGACAGGGGGAACCAAGAGACCCAGTACTTC. Translating it yields CSVWDRGNQETQYF.

V usage is TRBV19 and J usage is TRBJ2-3; no clear D gene. Germline V lookup: CDR1 LNHDA, CDR2 SQIVND (reference sequence). CDR3 size: 15 residues. The V end was cut by 5 bases, the J end by 3 bases, with 15 bases between. The CDR3 loop is CASSPTTPRTDTQYF. CDR3 in DNA: TGTGCCAGTAGTCCGACGACCCCTAGAACAGATACGCAGTATTTT.

CDR3 residues: CASSRTVSGNTIYF. The CDR3 DNA reads as TGTGCCAGTAGTAGGACGGTCTCTGGAAACACCATATATTTT. This sequence joins TRBV19 and TRBJ1-3; D remains ambiguous. CDR3 length: 14 residues. Trimming left V 4 bases short and J 0 bases short, with 7 bases between. Germline CDR1 reads LNHDA; CDR2 reads SQIVND (reference sequence).

The V call is TRBV28, the J call TRBJ1-5, with D unresolved. Germline assignment: CDR1 MDHEN and CDR2 SYDVKM. The CDR3 totals 11 residues. V was clipped by 4 bases and J by 6 bases, with 4 bases between them. This CDR3 reads CASSYGQPQHF. The CDR3, as DNA: TGTGCCAGCAGTTACGGTCAGCCCCAGCATTTT.

The V gene is TRBV7-3, the J gene TRBJ2-2; no definite D call. V dropped 2 bases and J dropped 4 bases, with 5 bases sitting between them. This CDR3 contains 13 residues. The germline V gene encodes CDR1 SGHTA and CDR2 FQGTGA. The CDR3 DNA reads as TGTGCCAGCAGCTTATCCCTCACCGGGGAGCTGTTTTTT. It specifies CASSLSLTGELFF.

CDR3 region: CATPPRLAGAGLETQYF. CDR3 in DNA: TGTGCCACCCCACCCAGGCTAGCGGGAGCCGGGTTGGAGACCCAGTACTTC. The V gene is TRBV10-3, the J gene TRBJ2-5, with TRBD2 identical over 10 bases. The junction had 19 bases not matched to a gene; V was cut back by 10 bases and J by 5 bases. CDR1 and CDR2 from the germline V gene are ENHRY and SYGVKD. The CDR3 has 17 residues.

The chain carries TRBV29-1 and TRBJ2-1, with TRBD2 as a possible D gene (5 bases). Germline V gene lookup returns CDR1 SQVTM and CDR2 ANQGSEA. The CDR3 totals 14 residues. V was pared by 6 bases and J by 3 bases, with 15 bases between. The CDR3 protein is CSVSGSGYYNEQFF. The CDR3 DNA reads as TGCAGCGTATCCGGCTCGGGGTACTACAATGAGCAGTTCTTC.

The chain employs TRBV3-1 (or the pseudogene TRBV3-2) and TRBJ1-3, with a weak D call TRBD1 (6 bases). Looked up from germline, CDR1 is LGHDT and CDR2 is YNNKEL (reference sequence). The V end was cut by 7 bases, the J end by 4 bases, with 17 bases between. The CDR3 runs 15 residues. The CDR3 DNA is TGTGCCAGCACCACAGGGTGGGGGTTCGGAAACACCATATATTTT. Its protein product is CASTTGWGFGNTIYF.

This clone was counted only a few times. The chain uses TRBV12-3 or TRBV12-4 and TRBJ1-1; no clear D gene. The CDR3 loop spans 13 amino acids. The germline V and J ends were trimmed by 3 bases and 4 bases, with 9 bases remaining between them. For the CDR3, the DNA is TGTGCCAGCAGTTTCGGACCGATCACTGAAGCTTTCTTT. Amino acids: CASSFGPITEAFF.

This clone was observed a single time. The chain joins TRBV4-2 to TRBJ2-5; tentatively, D is TRBD1 (5 bases). CDR1 LGHNA and CDR2 YNFKEQ come from the germline V gene. The germline V and J ends were trimmed by 3 bases and 5 bases, with 13 bases remaining between them. The CDR3 length is 14 residues. The CDR3 reads CASSHKGRRETQYF. The CDR3, as DNA: TGTGCCAGCAGCCATAAGGGGCGCAGGGAGACCCAGTACTTC.

V gene TRBV7-2 combines with J gene TRBJ2-3; D may match TRBD1 or TRBD2 (5 bases each). V gave up 5 bases and J gave up 2 bases, with 14 bases separating them. CDR3 length: 15 residues. The germline V gene has CDR1 SGHTA and CDR2 FQGNSA. Written as DNA, the CDR3 is TGTGCCAGCAGCCGCAGTGGGGGTTACACAGATACGCAGTATTTT. Protein sequence: CASSRSGGYTDTQYF.

The chain combines TRBV28 with TRBJ1-1; D is unresolved. The V gene's germline CDR1 is MDHEN and CDR2 SYDVKM. V lost 4 bases, J lost 10 bases, and 13 bases lay in between. The CDR3 length is 12 residues. This CDR3 is CASSSTDRGAFF. DNA of the CDR3: TGTGCCAGCAGTTCAACGGACCGAGGAGCTTTCTTT.

The chain combines TRBV13 with TRBJ2-7; D possibly corresponds to TRBD2 (6 bases). V lost 5 bases to trimming and J lost 2 bases, with 19 bases between them. Looked up from germline, CDR1 is PRHDT and CDR2 is FYEKMQ (reference sequence). The CDR3 consists of 16 residues. CDR3 sequence: CASSGTAGTFPYEQYF. The CDR3 region has the DNA TGTGCCAGCAGCGGAACAGCTGGGACTTTTCCCTACGAGCAGTACTTC.

The chain has TRBV6-2 or TRBV6-3 and TRBJ2-5; 7 bases are shared with TRBD2. This CDR3 is built from 13 residues. Trimming cost V 5 bases and J 5 bases; bases outside gene matches: 5. Per the germline V gene, CDR1 is MNHEY and CDR2 is SVGEGT. The chain's CDR3 is CASSPLGGETQYF. The CDR3 region has the DNA TGTGCCAGCAGTCCCTTGGGAGGGGAGACCCAGTACTTC.

CDR3 in amino acids: CASWGRTTDTQYF. CDR3 nucleotides: TGTGCCAGCTGGGGTAGGACCACAGATACGCAGTATTTT. V usage is TRBV27 and J usage is TRBJ2-3; the D is unclear. Germline CDR1 MNHEY, CDR2 SMNVEV (reference sequence). Deletions cut 8 bases from V and 2 bases from J, with 11 bases between. CDR3 length: 13 amino acids.